Each of the 14 T cell receptor beta chains below was sequenced from the same sample in a study of blood T cell repertoires in COVID-19. Repertoires were generated with immunoSEQ multiplex PCR, while TCRdb's copy carries only in-frame clones and drops some. The sample lists roughly 220,000 clones; around four fifths were seen once. The sample comprised PBMCs or T cells enriched from blood (not recorded which). These receptors were taken from a man aged 40-55 years who had recovered from COVID-19.

V usage is TRBV7-2 and J usage is TRBJ1-1; no clear D gene. With 1 base removed from V and 6 bases from J, the gap between germline ends came to 6 bases. Germline-derived CDR1 and CDR2 are SGHTA and FQGNSA. The CDR3 contains 12 residues. The CDR3 region has the DNA TGTGCCAGCAGCTTAGACTTCCCTGAAGCTTTCTTT. It encodes CASSLDFPEAFF.

V and J are TRBV10-3 and TRBJ1-1; D remains ambiguous. This CDR3 is built from 17 residues. Germline CDR1 reads ENHRY; CDR2 reads SYGVKD. V gave up 0 bases and J gave up 3 bases, with 17 bases separating them. CDR3 sequence (DNA): TGTGCCATCAGTGAGTCTCCGACGGGAAGGTTCCACACTGAAGCTTTCTTT. Its protein is CAISESPTGRFHTEAFF.

CDR3 DNA sequence: TGTGCCAGCAGCCAAGGGACAGTCAGAATGAACACTGAAGCTTTCTTT. Translating gives CASSQGTVRMNTEAFF. The rearrangement uses TRBV14 and TRBJ1-1, with D tentatively TRBD1 (6 bases). Germline V gene data show CDR1 as SGHDN and CDR2 as FVKESK. The CDR3 is 16 amino acids. The V end lost 1 base, the J end lost 0 bases, and 12 bases lay between the germline ends.

As concerns this clone: This sample includes further DNA sequences coding for the same CDR3. The rearrangement uses TRBV3-1 (or the pseudogene TRBV3-2) and TRBJ1-2; D is possibly TRBD1 (5 bases). The CDR3 is made up of 13 amino acids. Trimming removed 2 bases at V and 4 bases at J, with 8 bases between. Germline V gene lookup returns CDR1 LGHDT and CDR2 YNNKEL (reference sequence). This CDR3 reads CASSQPGGYGYTF. Here the CDR3 DNA reads TGTGCCAGCAGCCAACCGGGGGGCTATGGCTACACCTTC.

The chain joins TRBV4-3 to TRBJ2-4, with 9 bases that match TRBD2. The J segment lost 3 bases and the V segment lost 1 base, leaving 13 bases of the junction unmatched. Germline V gene data show CDR1 as LGHNA and CDR2 as YSLEER. This CDR3 region has 19 residues. In nucleotides, the CDR3 is TGCGCCAGCAGCCAAGGGGCGGGGGGGCCGTTCTCGGGCAAAAACATTCAGTACTTC. Translated, it gives CASSQGAGGPFSGKNIQYF.

The chain employs TRBV9 and TRBJ2-6, with a possible D match to TRBD1 (6 bases). Trimming left V 6 bases short and J 4 bases short, with 11 bases between. The length of the CDR3 is 14 residues. Germline lookup yields CDR1 SGDLS and CDR2 YYNGEE. The CDR3 sequence is CASTRDTGANVLTF. The CDR3 coding sequence is TGTGCCAGCACCCGGGACACCGGGGCCAACGTCCTGACTTTC.

This chain connects TRBV25-1 to TRBJ2-3, with D possibly TRBD2 on 7 matching bases. The CDR3 has 15 amino acids. Germline V gene data show CDR1 as MGHDK and CDR2 as SYGVNS. V gave up 6 bases and J gave up 0 bases, with 13 bases separating them. DNA for the CDR3: TGTGCCAGCAGCCACCGGGGGGCAAGCACAGATACGCAGTATTTT. Translating it yields CASSHRGASTDTQYF.

The chain links TRBV6-5 to TRBJ2-7, with 7 bases identical to TRBD1. The germline V gene encodes CDR1 MNHEY and CDR2 SVGAGI. V was pared by 4 bases and J by 2 bases, with 8 bases of the junction left unmatched. The CDR3 is made up of 15 amino acids. The CDR3 spells CASSFSRDRTYEQYF. CDR3 sequence (DNA): TGTGCCAGCAGTTTCTCGAGGGACAGAACCTACGAGCAGTACTTC.

This clone was counted a single time. The J gene is TRBJ2-7, the V gene TRBV4-3; 10 bases agree with TRBD2. Germline V CDR1 and CDR2: LGHNA, YSLEER. This CDR3 spans 17 amino acids. V shed 1 base and J 2 bases; nucleotides not matched to a gene: 8. CDR3 sequence: CASSQGPLAGDPYEQYF. CDR3 in DNA: TGCGCCAGCAGCCAAGGCCCCCTAGCGGGGGACCCCTACGAGCAGTACTTC.

This sequence joins TRBV19 and TRBJ1-5; D is undetermined. There are 14 residues in the CDR3. CDR1 and CDR2 (germline): LNHDA, SQIVND (reference sequence). The V end lost 4 bases, the J end lost 0 bases, and 7 bases lay between the germline ends. As DNA, the CDR3 is TGTGCCAGTAGTACCCTCAGTAGCAATCAGCCCCAGCATTTT. As protein: CASSTLSSNQPQHF.

The chain joins TRBV28 to TRBJ1-2; D is unresolved. The ends were cut back, 6 bases at V and 2 bases at J, with 7 bases in the middle. In germline, CDR1 is MDHEN, CDR2 SYDVKM. The CDR3 is made up of 12 amino acids. The CDR3 loop is CASRQQNYGYTF. CDR3 sequence (DNA): TGTGCCAGCAGACAGCAGAACTATGGCTACACCTTC.

The J gene is TRBJ2-1, the V gene TRBV9; 7 bases match TRBD2. With 7 bases clipped from V and 5 bases from J, the junction kept 6 bases outside the gene matches. This CDR3 spans 13 amino acids. Germline V lookup: CDR1 SGDLS, CDR2 YYNGEE. As DNA, the CDR3 is TGTGCCAGCGCCGGGACTATAGACAATGAGCAGTTCTTC. It specifies CASAGTIDNEQFF.

The chain combines TRBV15 with TRBJ1-2, with D perhaps TRBD1 (6 bases). The ends were cut back, 3 bases at V and 6 bases at J, with 11 bases in the middle. Germline CDR1 and CDR2: LNHNV and YYDKDF (reference sequence). The CDR3 is 13 amino acids. The CDR3 is CATSRDSHNGYTF. CDR3 sequence (DNA): TGTGCCACCAGCAGGGACAGTCACAATGGCTACACCTTC.

The V gene is TRBV10-1, the J gene TRBJ1-1, with 7 bases matching TRBD1. The CDR3 has 13 amino acids. V lost 6 bases to trimming and J lost 0 bases; unmatched junction nucleotides: 1. Germline V gives CDR1 WNHNN, CDR2 SYGVQD (reference sequence). The CDR3 loop reads CASRQGMNTEAFF. DNA of the CDR3: TGCGCCAGCAGACAGGGGATGAACACTGAAGCTTTCTTT.